Following are 30 T cell receptor beta chains from one sample sequenced in a study of blood T cell repertoires in COVID-19. Repertoires were generated with immunoSEQ multiplex PCR, while TCRdb's copy carries only in-frame clones and drops some. Among 300,000 to 350,000 clones, around 91% were seen once, and the ten largest hold 3.5% to 5%. Specimen: PBMCs or T cells enriched from blood (not recorded which). The receptors come from a woman between 18 and 29 years old with acute COVID-19.

This chain joins TRBV5-1 and TRBJ2-2; tentatively, D is TRBD2 (6 bases). The CDR3 is 19 amino acids. V lost 4 bases to trimming and J lost 4 bases, with 26 bases between them. CDR1 SGHRS and CDR2 YFSETQ come from the germline V gene. This chain's CDR3 is CASSPEIGGSGLGTGELFF. CDR3 nucleotide sequence: TGCGCCAGCAGCCCGGAGATTGGAGGGTCTGGTTTAGGCACCGGGGAGCTGTTTTTT.

This chain uses TRBV28 with TRBJ1-6; D uncertain. V was cut by 4 bases and J by 7 bases, with 20 bases left in between. The length of the CDR3 is 17 residues. Germline-derived CDR1 and CDR2 are MDHEN and SYDVKM. The chain's CDR3 is CASSSPSGGLWNSPLHF. The DNA for the CDR3 is TGTGCCAGCAGTTCACCCTCGGGAGGCCTGTGGAATTCACCCCTCCACTTT.

This sequence joins TRBV5-1 and TRBJ2-7, with D unclear. The CDR3 totals 14 residues. Germline loops: CDR1 SGHRS, CDR2 YFSETQ. The ends were cut back, 0 bases at V and 1 base at J, with 8 bases in the middle. The CDR3 DNA reads TGCGCCAGCAGCTTGGGGCAGGTTTCCTACGAGCAGTACTTC. Translating it yields CASSLGQVSYEQYF.

The genes are TRBV5-1 and TRBJ2-3; 7 nucleotides agree with TRBD1. Germline trimming cut 3 bases from V and 3 bases from J; bases unmatched to any gene: 4. The V gene's germline CDR1 is SGHRS and CDR2 YFSETQ. There are 14 residues in the CDR3. The CDR3 region is CASSYIQGTDTQYF. CDR3 nucleotide sequence: TGCGCCAGCAGCTACATACAGGGGACAGATACGCAGTATTTT. Filled out from reference TRBV5-1 and TRBJ2-3, the complete variable domain reads KAGVTQTPRYLIKTRGQQVTLSCSPISGHRSVSWYQQTPGQGLQFLFEYFSETQRNKGNFPGRFSGRQFSNSRSEMNVSTLELGDSALYLCASSYIQGTDTQYFGPGTRLTVL.

The rearrangement uses TRBV19 and TRBJ1-5; D remains unclear. V was trimmed by 5 bases and J by 4 bases, leaving 18 bases between them. Per germline, CDR1 LNHDA and CDR2 SQIVND (reference sequence). CDR3 length equals 16 residues. The CDR3 loop is CASSPLSGYGNQPQHF. The CDR3 DNA reads as TGTGCCAGTAGTCCGTTGTCGGGGTATGGGAATCAGCCCCAGCATTTT.

The rearrangement joins TRBV7-9 to TRBJ2-2; no clear D. The CDR3 contains 16 residues. The ends were cut back, 1 base at V and 0 bases at J, with 9 bases in the middle. In germline, CDR1 is SEHNR, CDR2 FQNEAQ (reference sequence). Here the CDR3 reads CASSLEGLANTGELFF. The CDR3, as DNA: TGTGCCAGCAGCTTAGAAGGCCTAGCGAACACCGGGGAGCTGTTTTTT.

The V and J genes are TRBV10-3 and TRBJ1-1; D uncertain. The CDR3 spans 15 residues. Deletions cut 1 base from V and 6 bases from J, with 15 bases between. CDR1 is ENHRY and CDR2 is SYGVKD in the germline V gene. The CDR3 nucleotides read TGTGCCATCAGTGAGTTACCAGGTACTGGGTCTGAAGCTTTCTTT. The encoded protein is CAISELPGTGSEAFF.

This chain joins TRBV20-1 and TRBJ1-2; D call uncertain. V lost 3 bases to trimming and J lost 3 bases, with 8 bases between them. The CDR3 covers 12 residues. Germline CDR1 is DFQATT and CDR2 is SNEGSKA (reference sequence). In nucleotides, the CDR3 is TGCAGTGCTAGTAAAGAGTACTATGGCTACACCTTC. This sequence encodes CSASKEYYGYTF.

The chain joins TRBV18 to TRBJ1-2, with D maybe TRBD1 (5 bases). Trimming removed 3 bases at V and 4 bases at J, with 15 bases between. The CDR3 sequence is 15 residues long. Germline CDR1 is KGHSH and CDR2 is LQKENI. CDR3 sequence: CASSPMDTEGYGYTF. The CDR3 DNA reads as TGTGCCAGCTCACCCATGGACACGGAAGGCTATGGCTACACCTTC. The full variable domain, rest sourced from reference TRBV18 and TRBJ1-2, is NAGVMQNPRHLVRRRGQEARLRCSPMKGHSHVYWYRQLPEEGLKFMVYLQKENIIDESGMPKERFSAEFPKEGPSILRIQQVVRGDSAAYFCASSPMDTEGYGYTFGSGTRLTVV.

The chain uses TRBV7-9 and TRBJ1-2, with a weak D call TRBD1 (6 bases). The CDR3 is 16 residues long. V shed 0 bases and J shed 7 bases, with 18 bases lying between them. The V gene's germline CDR1 is SEHNR and CDR2 FQNEAQ (reference sequence). CDR3 region: CASSLAGTKRSGGYTF. CDR3 coding DNA: TGTGCCAGCAGCTTAGCCGGGACAAAGAGATCGGGTGGCTACACCTTC.

V usage is TRBV28 and J usage is TRBJ2-7; the D gene is possibly TRBD2 (6 bases). V was clipped by 3 bases and J by 2 bases, with 14 bases between them. Germline V gives CDR1 MDHEN, CDR2 SYDVKM. The CDR3 loop spans 15 amino acids. CDR3 sequence reads: CASSLEGSLPYEQYF. The CDR3 nucleotides are TGTGCCAGCAGTTTGGAGGGATCGCTCCCCTACGAGCAGTACTTC.

The V and J genes are TRBV10-1 and TRBJ2-5, with TRBD2 matching over 13 bases. The V and J ends lost 6 bases and 1 base, in that order; junction bases with no gene match: 5. CDR3 length: 16 residues. The germline gives CDR1 WNHNN, CDR2 SYGVQD (reference sequence). The CDR3 region has the DNA TGCGCCAGCAGCGAGGGGACTAGCGGGATCCAAGAGACCCAGTACTTC. The encoded protein is CASSEGTSGIQETQYF.

The rearrangement uses TRBV28 and TRBJ1-5, with 7 positions matching TRBD1. Per the germline V gene, CDR1 is MDHEN and CDR2 is SYDVKM. The CDR3 is 17 residues long. The ends lost 3 bases at V and 0 bases at J; junction bases unmatched: 8. The CDR3 loop reads CASSLILTGNSNQPQHF. The CDR3 nucleotides read TGTGCCAGCAGTTTGATCCTGACAGGGAATAGCAATCAGCCCCAGCATTTT.

The chain couples TRBV5-5 to TRBJ1-1; D is perhaps TRBD1 (6 bases). The V gene's germline CDR1 is SGHKS and CDR2 YYEKEE (reference sequence). The CDR3 covers 14 residues. V was clipped by 0 bases and J by 1 base, with 7 bases between them. The CDR3 sequence: CASSLGRGNTEAFF. The CDR3 DNA reads as TGTGCCAGCAGCTTGGGCAGGGGGAACACTGAAGCTTTCTTT.

The rearrangement links TRBV29-1 to TRBJ2-7; 11 nucleotides line up with TRBD1. The CDR3 is 13 residues long. J gave up 5 bases and V 6 bases, and 6 bases lay outside the gene matches. The germline V gene has CDR1 SQVTM and CDR2 ANQGSEA. CDR3 sequence (DNA): TGCAGCGTAGAGGGACAGGGGGACAACGAGCAGTACTTC. Encoded protein: CSVEGQGDNEQYF.

The gene calls are TRBV18 and TRBJ1-1, with 11 bases that match TRBD1. This CDR3 comprises 17 residues. From germline, CDR1 is KGHSH and CDR2 LQKENI. V trimming: 2 bases; J trimming: 5 bases; junction bases outside the gene matches: 10. In DNA form, the CDR3 reads TGTGCCAGCTCACCAAGGACAGGGGGCGATTTATGGACTGAAGCTTTCTTT. Its protein product is CASSPRTGGDLWTEAFF. Full variable domain (remainder filled in from reference TRBV18 and TRBJ1-1): NAGVMQNPRHLVRRRGQEARLRCSPMKGHSHVYWYRQLPEEGLKFMVYLQKENIIDESGMPKERFSAEFPKEGPSILRIQQVVRGDSAAYFCASSPRTGGDLWTEAFFGQGTRLTVV.

V usage is TRBV28 and J usage is TRBJ1-6; tentatively, D is TRBD1 (6 bases). Trimming removed 3 bases at V and 2 bases at J, with 20 bases between. Germline-derived CDR1 and CDR2 are MDHEN and SYDVKM. This CDR3 is 19 amino acids long. The CDR3 region is CASSFTPFGRDTYNSPLHF. The CDR3 bases are TGTGCCAGCAGTTTTACCCCGTTTGGCAGGGACACCTATAATTCACCCCTCCACTTT. Full variable domain (missing parts from reference TRBV28 and TRBJ1-6): DVKVTQSSRYLVKRTGEKVFLECVQDMDHENMFWYRQDPGLGLRLIYFSYDVKMKEKGDIPEGYSVSREKKERFSLILESASTNQTSMYLCASSFTPFGRDTYNSPLHFGNGTRLTVT.

This clone was counted a single time. This chain connects TRBV5-6 to TRBJ1-1, with D maybe TRBD1 (6 bases). This CDR3 spans 12 amino acids. Germline CDR1 and CDR2: SGHDT and YYEEEE. V gave up 3 bases and J gave up 5 bases, with 8 bases separating them. CDR3 sequence: CASSWGQTEAFF. CDR3 sequence (DNA): TGTGCCAGCAGCTGGGGGCAGACTGAAGCTTTCTTT.

The chain uses TRBV19 and TRBJ2-1; 11 nucleotides match TRBD2. CDR3 size: 17 residues. The germline V gene encodes CDR1 LNHDA and CDR2 SQIVND (reference sequence). The junction had 8 bases not matched to a gene; V was cut back by 7 bases and J by 0 bases. In DNA, the CDR3 is TGTGCCAGTATAGGGACTAGCGGAAGCGCCTCCTACAATGAGCAGTTCTTC. It yields the protein CASIGTSGSASYNEQFF.

The V call is TRBV7-9, the J call TRBJ2-4; D might be TRBD2 (5 bases). The CDR3 is 16 residues long. Germline CDR1 and CDR2: SEHNR and FQNEAQ (reference sequence). With 4 bases removed from V and 0 bases from J, the gap between germline ends came to 13 bases. CDR3 protein: CASSSWTVLAKNIQYF. The CDR3 DNA follows: TGTGCCAGCAGCTCCTGGACTGTTCTAGCCAAAAACATTCAGTACTTC.

The chain has TRBV19 and TRBJ2-3, with D unclear. The V and J ends lost 4 bases and 6 bases respectively, with 11 bases between them. The CDR3 covers 13 residues. Per the germline V gene, CDR1 is LNHDA and CDR2 is SQIVND (reference sequence). This CDR3 is CASSSDSWDTQYF. In nucleotides, the CDR3 is TGTGCCAGTAGTAGCGATTCCTGGGATACGCAGTATTTT.

V is TRBV10-3 and J is TRBJ2-7; 8 bases are a match to TRBD2. Germline V gene sequence: CDR1 ENHRY, CDR2 SYGVKD. J was trimmed by 4 bases and V by 0 bases; bases with no gene match: 5. This CDR3 is 15 amino acids long. The CDR3 is CAISESPGGPYEQYF. Written as DNA, the CDR3 is TGTGCCATCAGTGAGTCCCCGGGAGGGCCTTACGAGCAGTACTTC.

This clone was counted once. V gene TRBV6-4 combines with J gene TRBJ1-1; a weak D match, TRBD1 (6 bases). Germline-derived CDR1 and CDR2 are MRHNA and SNTAGT. Between the trimmed V and J ends, which lost 3 bases and 3 bases, there was a span of 8 bases. This CDR3 has 13 residues. The CDR3 protein is CASSEGAHTEAFF. The CDR3 nucleotides read TGTGCCAGCAGTGAGGGGGCGCACACTGAAGCTTTCTTT.

This clone was seen only a few times. The gene calls are TRBV10-3 and TRBJ1-1; possibly TRBD1 for D (6 bases). V gave up 0 bases and J gave up 0 bases, with 8 bases separating them. The length of the CDR3 is 15 residues. Germline V CDR1 and CDR2: ENHRY, SYGVKD. CDR3 bases: TGTGCCATCAGTGAGTCGGGACATTTGAACACTGAAGCTTTCTTT. Its protein product is CAISESGHLNTEAFF.

The chain carries TRBV19 and TRBJ1-2, with D unclear. The CDR3 extends over 15 amino acids. CDR1 is LNHDA, CDR2 SQIVND, per germline (reference sequence). The germline V and J ends were trimmed by 1 base and 0 bases, with 9 bases remaining between them. CDR3 loop: CASSIVRDSNYGYTF. Written as DNA, the CDR3 is TGTGCCAGTAGTATAGTCCGGGATTCTAACTATGGCTACACCTTC.

The V gene is TRBV27, the J gene TRBJ2-2; no firm D call. From germline, CDR1 is MNHEY and CDR2 SMNVEV (reference sequence). This CDR3 spans 14 amino acids. V was shortened by 4 bases and J by 0 bases, with 6 bases between the two germline ends. This chain's CDR3 is CASSWRTNTGELFF. For the CDR3, the DNA is TGTGCCAGCAGTTGGCGGACGAACACCGGGGAGCTGTTTTTT.

This sequence joins TRBV28 and TRBJ2-1; TRBD2 matches at 7 bases. The CDR3 sequence is 14 residues long. V gave up 2 bases and J gave up 2 bases; unmatched junction bases: 0. Germline V gene lookup returns CDR1 MDHEN and CDR2 SYDVKM. Here the CDR3 reads CASSLAGAYNEQFF. CDR3 in DNA: TGTGCCAGCAGTTTAGCGGGGGCCTACAATGAGCAGTTCTTC. Full variable domain (missing parts from reference TRBV28 and TRBJ2-1): DVKVTQSSRYLVKRTGEKVFLECVQDMDHENMFWYRQDPGLGLRLIYFSYDVKMKEKGDIPEGYSVSREKKERFSLILESASTNQTSMYLCASSLAGAYNEQFFGPGTRLTVL.

CDR3 in DNA: TGTGCCAGAAGCGCGAGACAGGGGGAAGCTTCTGGGGCCAACGTCCTGACTTTC. Translating it yields CARSARQGEASGANVLTF. The V gene is TRBV5-3, the J gene TRBJ2-6; 9 bases fit TRBD1. TRBV5-3 is sorted into the ORF group, with uncertain function. V lost 4 bases, J lost 1 base, and 9 bases stayed unmatched. The length of the CDR3 is 18 residues.

The CDR3 spells CASRFGGSINQPQHF. The CDR3 DNA sequence: TGTGCCAGCAGGTTCGGGGGTTCGATCAATCAGCCCCAGCATTTT. The chain combines TRBV19 with TRBJ1-5; D perhaps matches TRBD1 (5 bases). Germline V gene sequence: CDR1 LNHDA, CDR2 SQIVND (reference sequence). This CDR3 spans 15 amino acids. V lost 9 bases and J 3 bases, leaving 18 bases between the germline ends.

The chain uses TRBV29-1 and TRBJ1-2; D call uncertain. There are 12 residues in the CDR3. Germline V gives CDR1 SQVTM, CDR2 ANQGSEA. Trimming removed 6 bases at V and 7 bases at J, with 15 bases between. Written as DNA, the CDR3 is TGCAGCGTCAAGGAGAGGGCAAGTGGCTACACCTTC. This encodes CSVKERASGYTF.